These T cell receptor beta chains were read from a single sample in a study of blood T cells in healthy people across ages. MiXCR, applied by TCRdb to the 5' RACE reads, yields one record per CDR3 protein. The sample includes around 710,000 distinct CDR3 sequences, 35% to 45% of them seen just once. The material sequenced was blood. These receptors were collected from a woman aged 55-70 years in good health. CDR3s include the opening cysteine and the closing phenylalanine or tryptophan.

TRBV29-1,CSVESRDYYGYTF
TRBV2,CASSGPPREWYNEQYF
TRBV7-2,CASSLWSSGANVLTF
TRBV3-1,CASSHHVRGGADTQYF
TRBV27,CASSRTDYNSPLHF
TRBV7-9,CASSFPVGLANSYEQYF
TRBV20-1,CSARTSGGAFRNEQFF
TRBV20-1,CSAPFIDRDGNTIYF
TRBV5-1,CASSLARERFF
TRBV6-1,CASRGQGAPGAREQYF
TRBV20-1,CSARDLPLHEQFF
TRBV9,CASSVEQRITGELFF
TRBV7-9,CASSAPGLVTPREQFF
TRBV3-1,CASSFQTSGSPSTDTQYF
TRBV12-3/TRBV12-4,CASSHTGSPPEAFF
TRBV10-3,CAISGGPGELFF
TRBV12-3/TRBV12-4,CASSFEGGEQYF
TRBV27,CASSDWAEGAGTEAFF
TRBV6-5,CASSDSDSLSQYF
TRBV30,CAWSVSGAQPQHF
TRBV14,CASSHRTIGGEKLFF
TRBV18,CASSPASNSGNTIYF
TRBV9,CASSDAGSVTDTQYF
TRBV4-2,CASSQDLSGGPTDTQYF
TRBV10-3,CAISERPASDGYEQYF
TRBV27,CASSSRRGLQETQYF
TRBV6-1,CASSKTSGRANLWNEQFF
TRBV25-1,CASISGGSYNEQYF
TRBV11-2,CASSLERQGYNEQFF
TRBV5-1,CASSLERLAGKHTQYF
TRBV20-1,CSAVGLAGASSYNEQYF
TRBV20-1,CRGGRPETQYF
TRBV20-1,CSASNPAGEHNEQFF
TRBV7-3,CASSSRVTDTQYF
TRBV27,CASRSRVSYEQYF
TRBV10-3,CAIRQAGLAEDSYNEQFF
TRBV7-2,CASSLVSLGTPGEQFF
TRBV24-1,CATCETPGPHGYTF
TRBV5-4,CASSLEGGVTNEKLFF
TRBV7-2,CASSSAPSGRGSTDTQYF
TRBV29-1,CSAALNSQYF